A selection of T cell receptor beta chains follows, all from one sample in a study of PD-1 blockade in classical Hodgkin lymphoma. TCRdb keeps only in-frame clones here, not all; method: immunoSEQ multiplex PCR. The data contain about 41,000 clones, approximately 80% of them seen just once; the ten biggest clones take up around 22%. Sequenced material: peripheral blood mononuclear cells (PBMCs), taken at baseline. The receptor set was obtained from a human donor with classical Hodgkin lymphoma. Both conserved end residues are part of each CDR3. The order of the fields is V gene, D gene, J gene, clone size, CDR3 DNA, CDR3 protein. D genes are given only for firm matches. Rows may omit the clone size; those that give it use once, few, many or a size class.

v_gene: TRBV30; d_gene: NA; j_gene: TRBJ2-5; abundance: NA; CDR3nt: TGTGCCTGGAGTGTAGGCCTGACAGCATCGGGAGTAGGGGATGCCCAGTACTTC; CDR3aa: CAWSVGLTASGVGDAQYF
v_gene: TRBV29-1; d_gene: NA; j_gene: TRBJ2-1; abundance: NA; CDR3nt: TGCAGCGGAGGGCCCTACAATGAGCAGTTCTTC; CDR3aa: CSGGPYNEQFF
v_gene: TRBV6-1; d_gene: TRBD1; j_gene: TRBJ2-2; abundance: NA; CDR3nt: TGTGCCAGCCAGGGACAGGGGGGGAACACCGGGGAGCTGTTTTTT; CDR3aa: CASQGQGGNTGELFF
v_gene: TRBV16; d_gene: TRBD2; j_gene: TRBJ2-1; abundance: NA; CDR3nt: TGTGCCAGCAGTCAAAATAGCGGGAGGGCGATTCGCAATGAGCAGTTCTTC; CDR3aa: CASSQNSGRAIRNEQFF
v_gene: TRBV6-5; d_gene: TRBD2; j_gene: TRBJ2-7; abundance: NA; CDR3nt: TGTGCCAGCACTCCGACTAGCGGAACCTACGAGCAGTACTTC; CDR3aa: CASTPTSGTYEQYF
v_gene: TRBV4-1; d_gene: NA; j_gene: TRBJ1-1; abundance: few; CDR3nt: TGCGCCAGCAGCCAGGGTCTTGGGGCTGAAGCTTTCTTT; CDR3aa: CASSQGLGAEAFF
v_gene: TRBV9; d_gene: TRBD2; j_gene: TRBJ2-3; abundance: NA; CDR3nt: TGTGCCAGCAGCGTGTGGGCTAGCGGGAGCGTCGGCACAGATACGCAGTATTTT; CDR3aa: CASSVWASGSVGTDTQYF
v_gene: TRBV29-1; d_gene: NA; j_gene: TRBJ2-7; abundance: NA; CDR3nt: TGCAGCGTTGATGCCGGGACCACCTACGAGCAGTACTTC; CDR3aa: CSVDAGTTYEQYF
v_gene: TRBV13; d_gene: NA; j_gene: TRBJ2-2; abundance: NA; CDR3nt: TGTGCCAGCAGCCAGACGGACTACGTAGCCGGGGAGCTGTTTTTT; CDR3aa: CASSQTDYVAGELFF
v_gene: TRBV27; d_gene: NA; j_gene: TRBJ1-1; abundance: large; CDR3nt: TGTGCCAGCACCGCCGCCCAGGGTAAGGTCGCCAATCATGAAGCTTTCTTT; CDR3aa: CASTAAQGKVANHEAFF
v_gene: TRBV27; d_gene: NA; j_gene: TRBJ2-3; abundance: NA; CDR3nt: TGTGCCAGCAGTCCCACCGCAGGAGCGGGCGTCACAGATACGCAGTATTTT; CDR3aa: CASSPTAGAGVTDTQYF
v_gene: TRBV27; d_gene: TRBD1; j_gene: TRBJ2-7; abundance: NA; CDR3nt: TGTGCCAGCAGTTTATCATGGCCCTCGGACAGGACCTACGAGCAGTACTTC; CDR3aa: CASSLSWPSDRTYEQYF
v_gene: TRBV19; d_gene: TRBD1; j_gene: TRBJ1-5; abundance: NA; CDR3nt: TGTGCCAGTAGTACCACAGGGGTAGGTCAGCCCCAGCATTTT; CDR3aa: CASSTTGVGQPQHF
v_gene: TRBV6-1; d_gene: NA; j_gene: TRBJ1-4; abundance: NA; CDR3nt: TGTGCCAGCAGTGCTTGGGGGATCGGAGAAAAACTGTTTTTT; CDR3aa: CASSAWGIGEKLFF
v_gene: TRBV28; d_gene: TRBD1; j_gene: TRBJ1-3; abundance: few; CDR3nt: TGTGCCACCGATACAGGGGCGACTGGAAACACCATATATTTT; CDR3aa: CATDTGATGNTIYF
v_gene: TRBV5-1; d_gene: TRBD2; j_gene: TRBJ2-3; abundance: NA; CDR3nt: TGCGCCAGCAGCTTAGCGGGAGGGTCGGGCACAGATACGCAGTATTTT; CDR3aa: CASSLAGGSGTDTQYF
v_gene: TRBV19; d_gene: TRBD1; j_gene: TRBJ1-1; abundance: NA; CDR3nt: TGTGCCACCTCAATATCACCAGGGGGGGGTATGAACACTGAAGCTTTCTTT; CDR3aa: CATSISPGGGMNTEAFF
v_gene: TRBV11-1; d_gene: NA; j_gene: TRBJ2-7; abundance: NA; CDR3nt: TGTGCCAGCAGCCTAGAGGCCCCCCGGCGCGAGCAGTACTTC; CDR3aa: CASSLEAPRREQYF
v_gene: TRBV7-2; d_gene: NA; j_gene: TRBJ2-7; abundance: NA; CDR3nt: TGTGCCAGCAGCCTAGCAAGCTCCTACGAGCAGTACTTC; CDR3aa: CASSLASSYEQYF
v_gene: TRBV6-1; d_gene: NA; j_gene: TRBJ1-2; abundance: NA; CDR3nt: TGTGCCAGCAGTCGTTCCGACGACGTACACACCTTC; CDR3aa: CASSRSDDVHTF
v_gene: TRBV7-2; d_gene: TRBD2; j_gene: TRBJ2-1; abundance: NA; CDR3nt: TGTGCCAGCAGCTTCCGACTAGCGGGAGGAGAGCAGTTCTTC; CDR3aa: CASSFRLAGGEQFF
v_gene: TRBV7-9; d_gene: TRBD1; j_gene: TRBJ2-7; abundance: NA; CDR3nt: TGTGCCAGCAGCCTTGGACAGGGTTTTTACGAGCAGTACTTC; CDR3aa: CASSLGQGFYEQYF
v_gene: TRBV28; d_gene: NA; j_gene: TRBJ1-1; abundance: once; CDR3nt: TGTGCCAGCAGATTACAGGTGAACACTGAAGCTTTCTTT; CDR3aa: CASRLQVNTEAFF
v_gene: TRBV10-3; d_gene: NA; j_gene: TRBJ2-2; abundance: NA; CDR3nt: TGTGCCGTACGAGAAGGGGGAGTGACGGGTCCCGGGGAGCTGTTTTTT; CDR3aa: CAVREGGVTGPGELFF
v_gene: TRBV16; d_gene: NA; j_gene: TRBJ1-3; abundance: NA; CDR3nt: TGTGCCAGCAGCTCCCTCCAGGGGCTCAAGTATGATTTT; CDR3aa: CASSSLQGLKYDF
v_gene: TRBV11-2; d_gene: TRBD2; j_gene: TRBJ2-7; abundance: NA; CDR3nt: TGTGCCAGCAGCTTAGGAATGGGCGGGAGGGCCGCCGAGCAGTACTTC; CDR3aa: CASSLGMGGRAAEQYF
v_gene: TRBV5-1; d_gene: NA; j_gene: TRBJ2-1; abundance: NA; CDR3nt: TGCGCCAGCAGCTCGGGGCTATACAATGAGCAGTTCTTC; CDR3aa: CASSSGLYNEQFF
v_gene: TRBV10-3; d_gene: NA; j_gene: TRBJ1-5; abundance: NA; CDR3nt: TGTGCCATCAGTGAGTCGATGGGACTCCGGCAGGACAATCAGCCCCAGCATTTT; CDR3aa: CAISESMGLRQDNQPQHF
v_gene: TRBV6-5; d_gene: NA; j_gene: TRBJ1-4; abundance: NA; CDR3nt: TGTGCCAGCAGTTACTCGAACAGGGAGAGGGGACTGTTTTTT; CDR3aa: CASSYSNRERGLFF
v_gene: TRBV7-3; d_gene: NA; j_gene: TRBJ2-7; abundance: NA; CDR3nt: TGTGCCAGCAGCCCGAGTGGGGGCGGCTACGAGCAGTACTTC; CDR3aa: CASSPSGGGYEQYF
v_gene: TRBV28; d_gene: NA; j_gene: TRBJ2-7; abundance: NA; CDR3nt: TGTGCCAGCAGTGATCTCTACGAGCAGTACTTC; CDR3aa: CASSDLYEQYF
v_gene: TRBV6-5; d_gene: TRBD2; j_gene: TRBJ2-7; abundance: NA; CDR3nt: TGTGCCAGCAGCCTAGCGGGTTCTTACGAGCAGTACTTC; CDR3aa: CASSLAGSYEQYF
v_gene: TRBV18; d_gene: NA; j_gene: TRBJ2-5; abundance: NA; CDR3nt: TGTGCCAGCTCACCATCGACGGGTCTCCAAGAGACCCAGTACTTC; CDR3aa: CASSPSTGLQETQYF
v_gene: TRBV2; d_gene: NA; j_gene: TRBJ2-7; abundance: NA; CDR3nt: TGTGCCAGCTCATGGAGCTCCTACGAGCAGTACTTC; CDR3aa: CASSWSSYEQYF
v_gene: TRBV9; d_gene: TRBD1; j_gene: TRBJ1-2; abundance: NA; CDR3nt: TGTGCCAGCAGTCCCGGCGGGACAGGAATAGCTAACTATGGCTACACCTTC; CDR3aa: CASSPGGTGIANYGYTF
v_gene: TRBV19; d_gene: NA; j_gene: TRBJ2-2; abundance: NA; CDR3nt: TGTGCCAGTGGGGCCTGGGCCGGGGAGCTGTTTTTT; CDR3aa: CASGAWAGELFF
v_gene: TRBV7-9; d_gene: NA; j_gene: TRBJ2-7; abundance: NA; CDR3nt: TGTGCCAGCAGCGCGTTAGACGAGCAGTACTTC; CDR3aa: CASSALDEQYF
v_gene: TRBV6-5; d_gene: TRBD1; j_gene: TRBJ1-5; abundance: NA; CDR3nt: TGTGCCAGCGGGGGGACAGGGATTAATCAGCCCCAGCATTTT; CDR3aa: CASGGTGINQPQHF
v_gene: TRBV6-1; d_gene: TRBD1; j_gene: TRBJ1-2; abundance: once; CDR3nt: TGTGCCAGTCTCCGTACAGGGGCTGGCTACACCTTC; CDR3aa: CASLRTGAGYTF
v_gene: TRBV7-2; d_gene: TRBD1; j_gene: TRBJ1-2; abundance: NA; CDR3nt: TGTGCCAGCAGCTTAGACAGGGGAGAAAACTATGGCTACACCTTC; CDR3aa: CASSLDRGENYGYTF
v_gene: TRBV9; d_gene: TRBD2; j_gene: TRBJ2-1; abundance: NA; CDR3nt: TGTGCCAGCAGCGACTATATCGGTGTAGCGGGAGGTCCCTACAATGAGCAGTTCTTC; CDR3aa: CASSDYIGVAGGPYNEQFF
v_gene: TRBV9; d_gene: NA; j_gene: TRBJ2-1; abundance: NA; CDR3nt: TGTGCCAGCAGCGTAGGGGGGACCTACAATGAGCAGTTCTTC; CDR3aa: CASSVGGTYNEQFF
v_gene: TRBV7-9; d_gene: NA; j_gene: TRBJ1-1; abundance: NA; CDR3nt: TGTGCCAGCAGCTCCCGACAGAACACTGAAGCTTTCTTT; CDR3aa: CASSSRQNTEAFF
v_gene: TRBV10-3; d_gene: TRBD1; j_gene: TRBJ1-1; abundance: few; CDR3nt: TGTGCCATCACCCCAGGACAGGGATTCACGTTGGCTGAAGCTTTCTTT; CDR3aa: CAITPGQGFTLAEAFF
v_gene: TRBV2; d_gene: NA; j_gene: TRBJ1-5; abundance: few; CDR3nt: TGTGCCAGCAGTGGGGAATTGTCCAATCAGCCCCAGCATTTT; CDR3aa: CASSGELSNQPQHF
v_gene: TRBV18; d_gene: TRBD2; j_gene: TRBJ2-5; abundance: NA; CDR3nt: TGTGCCAGCTCACGACTAGCGGGACCTGGGGAGACCCAGTACTTC; CDR3aa: CASSRLAGPGETQYF
v_gene: TRBV6-6; d_gene: NA; j_gene: TRBJ1-3; abundance: NA; CDR3nt: TGTGCCAGCAGCCCTGGGACAACTGGAAACACCATATATTTT; CDR3aa: CASSPGTTGNTIYF
v_gene: TRBV6-4; d_gene: TRBD2; j_gene: TRBJ2-3; abundance: NA; CDR3nt: TGTGCCAGCAGTGATCGGTTCGGGAGGGAGACAGATACGCAGTATTTT; CDR3aa: CASSDRFGRETDTQYF
v_gene: TRBV29-1; d_gene: NA; j_gene: TRBJ1-1; abundance: NA; CDR3nt: TGCAGCGTTGGTTCCCACAGTGAAGCTTTCTTT; CDR3aa: CSVGSHSEAFF
v_gene: TRBV2; d_gene: NA; j_gene: TRBJ2-7; abundance: NA; CDR3nt: TGTGCCAGCAACAACAGGAACGAGCAGTACTTC; CDR3aa: CASNNRNEQYF
v_gene: TRBV4-2; d_gene: NA; j_gene: TRBJ2-2; abundance: NA; CDR3nt: TGTGCCAGCAGCCCACGCCCCACGAACACCGGGGAGCTGTTTTTT; CDR3aa: CASSPRPTNTGELFF
v_gene: TRBV5-1; d_gene: NA; j_gene: TRBJ1-4; abundance: NA; CDR3nt: TGCGCCAGCAGCTTGGGACAGACCTGGGAAAAACTGTTTTTT; CDR3aa: CASSLGQTWEKLFF
v_gene: TRBV28; d_gene: NA; j_gene: TRBJ1-4; abundance: NA; CDR3nt: TGTGCCAGCAAGGGGGGGGGAGGTGGTAATGAAAAACTGTTTTTT; CDR3aa: CASKGGGGGNEKLFF
v_gene: TRBV7-9; d_gene: TRBD2; j_gene: TRBJ2-1; abundance: NA; CDR3nt: TGTGCCAGCAGCCCCTCGGGGGGGACGGGAGAGCAGTTCTTC; CDR3aa: CASSPSGGTGEQFF
v_gene: TRBV28; d_gene: NA; j_gene: TRBJ2-7; abundance: NA; CDR3nt: TGTGCCAGCAACATTCCAGGCGGCCCCTACGAGCAGTACTTC; CDR3aa: CASNIPGGPYEQYF